The 9 T cell receptor beta chains below come from one sample, sequenced in a study of beta chain features in type 1 diabetes. Expressed TCRB transcripts were sequenced because the isolated RNA had all been reverse transcribed beforehand. Sequencing used immunoSEQ multiplex PCR; TCRdb keeps in-frame clones, though not all of them. Altogether hundreds of thousands of clones are present, around 16% being singletons, with the ten largest covering approximately 0.093%. The sequenced material came from naive CD4+ T cells from blood. These receptors were obtained from a man aged 18 to 35 in good health.

This clone was seen a handful of times. V gene TRBV10-3 combines with J gene TRBJ2-5, with 14 bases lining up with TRBD2. CDR1 and CDR2 (germline): ENHRY, SYGVKD. The CDR3 has 18 residues. After removal of 0 bases from V and 6 bases from J, the junction contained 9 bases not matched to a gene. This CDR3 is CAISESLGLAGARKTQYF. The CDR3, as DNA: TGTGCCATCAGTGAGTCATTGGGACTAGCGGGAGCTAGAAAGACCCAGTACTTC.

This rearrangement joins TRBV2 to TRBJ1-4; TRBD1 matches at 10 bases. V dropped 4 bases and J dropped 8; count of bases not matched to a gene: 7. The CDR3 has 15 residues. Germline V gives CDR1 SNHLY, CDR2 FYNNEI. This CDR3 is CASSGQGAQVEKLFF. For the CDR3, the DNA is TGTGCCAGCAGTGGACAGGGGGCGCAGGTAGAAAAACTGTTTTTT. The full variable domain, with the rest looked up from reference TRBV2 and TRBJ1-4, is EPEVTQTPSHQVTQMGQEVILRCVPISNHLYFYWYRQILGQKVEFLVSFYNNEISEKSEIFDDQFSVERPDGSNFTLKIRSTKLEDSAMYFCASSGQGAQVEKLFFGSGTQLSVL.

Turning to this clone: This sample also contains other DNA sequences that code for the same CDR3. The genes are TRBV10-3 and TRBJ2-5; D is ambiguous. Germline CDR1 reads ENHRY; CDR2 reads SYGVKD. The CDR3 is 12 residues long. V lost 6 bases and J 1 base, leaving 6 bases between the germline ends. CDR3 loop: CAIRGSQETQYF. Written as DNA, the CDR3 is TGTGCCATCAGGGGCAGCCAAGAGACCCAGTACTTC.

The DNA of the CDR3 is TGTGCCAACCGAGGAACTGGGAGCACTGAAGCTTTCTTT. Translating gives CANRGTGSTEAFF. The chain carries TRBV10-3 and TRBJ1-1, with D hard to call. V shed 10 bases and J shed 4 bases, with 16 bases lying between them. The CDR3 sequence is 13 residues long. Germline CDR1 is ENHRY and CDR2 is SYGVKD.

The V and J genes are TRBV11-2 and TRBJ1-2, with a tentative D call TRBD1 (6 bases). The CDR3 length is 13 residues. V was pared by 4 bases and J by 4 bases, with 10 bases between. Germline V gives CDR1 SGHAT, CDR2 FQNNGV. The CDR3 loop is CASSSNRVYGYTF. The CDR3 DNA reads as TGTGCCAGCAGCTCTAACAGGGTCTATGGCTACACCTTC.

This clone turned up a few times. The CDR3 DNA reads as TGTGCCAGCTCACCCTCGACAGGGGGGCAAGAGACCCAGTACTTC. Its protein product is CASSPSTGGQETQYF. The gene calls are TRBV18 and TRBJ2-5, with 9 bases aligning to TRBD1. From germline, CDR1 is KGHSH and CDR2 LQKENI. CDR3 length equals 15 residues. Unmatched junction bases numbered 4, after V lost 3 bases and J lost 2 bases. The whole variable domain, remainder taken from reference TRBV18 and TRBJ2-5, is NAGVMQNPRHLVRRRGQEARLRCSPMKGHSHVYWYRQLPEEGLKFMVYLQKENIIDESGMPKERFSAEFPKEGPSILRIQQVVRGDSAAYFCASSPSTGGQETQYFGPGTRLLVL.

This clone was seen a few times. This sequence joins TRBV2 and TRBJ2-4; TRBD2 agrees at 14 bases. The J segment lost 9 bases and the V segment lost 6 bases, leaving 7 bases of the junction unmatched. CDR1 and CDR2 from the germline V gene are SNHLY and FYNNEI. CDR3 size: 15 residues. This chain's CDR3 is CASSGSGLAGVIQYF. The CDR3 DNA reads TGTGCCAGCAGCGGGTCGGGACTAGCGGGAGTCATTCAGTACTTC.

J is TRBJ2-7 and V is TRBV28; tentative D call: TRBD1 (5 bases). Deletions cut 2 bases from V and 0 bases from J, with 11 bases between. There are 15 residues in the CDR3. CDR1 MDHEN and CDR2 SYDVKM come from the germline V gene. The CDR3 loop is CASSLRGLISYEQYF. Here the CDR3 DNA reads TGTGCCAGCAGTTTAAGGGGCCTCATCTCCTACGAGCAGTACTTC.

The rearrangement links TRBV7-9 to TRBJ2-5, with 8 positions matching TRBD1. The J segment lost 1 base and the V segment lost 6 bases, leaving 4 bases of the junction unmatched. The CDR3 is 14 residues long. The germline CDR1 and CDR2 sequences are SEHNR and FQNEAQ (reference sequence). CDR3 DNA sequence: TGTGCCAGCAGGCTACAGGGGGGCCAAGAGACCCAGTACTTC. This sequence encodes CASRLQGGQETQYF.